What follows is one TCR beta chain and its context. The antigen it binds to is not known. The CDR3 end is not reached by the read, which stops 3 residues before it; the germline J gene fills it in. Every participant had a single incident cervical HPV16 infection, and women with prevalent HPV16 infections were excluded. Cervical HPV DNA was detected with MY09/MY11 PCR, and genotyping was done by dot-blot hybridization. Roughly 14 mL of heparinized blood was centrifuged, after which the buffy coat was aliquoted, frozen at -30 degrees C, and then stored at -80 degrees C. Genomic DNA was extracted from buffy coat specimens using QIAGEN kits. Using the immunoSEQ assay, multiplex PCR amplified TCR beta CDR3 regions from an average of approximately 1,100 ng of genomic DNA per sample. The assay corrected primer bias using a complete synthetic TCR repertoire to establish an amplification baseline. The amplicons were sequenced on the Illumina platform. From the authors' description of their analysis: Sequence errors were corrected by clustering with frequency ratios and a modified nearest-neighbor algorithm, and the sequences were then analyzed in the immunoSEQ Analyzer using IMGT gene definitions. TCR richness and evenness were averaged over 20 rarefaction repeats at each rarefaction depth, excluding samples with fewer sequences than the depth. Wilcoxon rank sum tests with FDR correction were used to compare relative abundances of V, D and J genes between the groups. In the blinded duplicates, the intraclass correlation was just under 97% for TCR richness and averaged about 80% across fewer than 80 gene segments. Here the immuneACCESS table is served through TCRdb, limited to in-frame sequences with V and J called. Missing clones are a known gap in these copies; in checked studies unresolved V genes cover under half, and the rest lacks a known reason. From that table come the V and J calls and clone size; the DNA was used to work out D and trimming. This sample's records show tens of thousands of clones. The ten most abundant clones make up under 8.5% of the sample.

From its cysteine to its phenylalanine, the CDR3 spans 15 amino acids. Of the CDR3's DNA, 36 bases were read; they are in frame from base 1. The germline V gene (reference sequence) gives CDR1 as PRHDT and CDR2 as FYEKMQ. This entry belongs to a study of T cells in women clearing cervical HPV infection (dated by TCRdb to the late 2010s). At the level of the whole study: The cases were about two dozen women with histologically confirmed HPV16-related CIN3 or worse, and 2 of those women had invasive cancers. The controls were about 25 women whose single incident HPV16 infection cleared within 12 months with no development of precancer or cancer. Blood from cases was collected at the visit at which the lesion was first identified, whereas blood from controls was collected once infection was no longer detected. Among cases, blood sampling came a median of about 150 days after lesion detection, with an interquartile range of about 85 to 230 days. HLA typing was available for only a few women, so HLA type could not be excluded as a confounder. Nested within Costa Rica's Guanacaste HPV Natural History Study, an exploratory proof-of-principle case-control study compared TCR repertoires across cervical HPV16 outcomes. Cases were matched to controls by age within five years and by the year the sample was collected. A median age of 34 years was observed in cases versus approximately 40 in controls, and no significant differences in baseline characteristics were found. In the parent cohort, some 9,900 women aged 18 or older were enrolled in Guanacaste, Costa Rica, during 1993 to 1994 and then followed for less than 8 years. Five blinded duplicates per group were added as quality controls, giving 60 or so samples: some 50 participants and about ten replicates.

Overall study outcomes, separate from this receptor: Across sequencing depths, CIN3+ cases showed significantly higher TCR repertoire richness than controls, but evenness did not differ between the groups. Whether associations preceded infection or resulted from infection could not be shown with the cross-sectional design, and effector/memory subsets and HPV-specific T cells were not isolated. Cases were distinguished from controls with an estimated AUC of about 0.8 by random forest classifiers combining richness and V gene abundances. TRBV6-7 relative abundance was lower in cases than in controls (approximately 0.11% versus 0.16%; Bonferroni P = 0.0008). Because the number of T cells in each sample was unknown, differences in richness could reflect differing T-cell content rather than repertoire biology.

The sample was blood buffy coat. This TCR was recovered from a woman aged 18 to 75 with a cervical HPV16 infection that either progressed to CIN3+ or cleared (not recorded which). Here the chain combines TRBV13 and TRBJ2-3; 9 of the junction bases match TRBD2. Partial CDR3 DNA: TGTGCCAGCAGCTTAAAGGCGGGGGGGCCGTTTGCG. This sequence encodes CASSLKAGGPFA. The CDR3 as a whole reads CASSLKAGGPFAQYF.